The 30 T cell receptor beta chains below were found in one sample sequenced in a study of T cells after yellow fever vaccination. A single record per CDR3 protein comes from TCRdb applying MiXCR to the 5' RACE reads. Among 250,000 or so distinct CDR3 sequences, approximately 6.8% were seen once, and the ten largest hold roughly 1%. The material sequenced was CD4+ T cells sorted from PBMCs, taken on the day of the yellow fever booster vaccination. These receptors all stem from a man aged 30 to 39 who received the YFV17D yellow fever vaccine.

The rearrangement joins TRBV5-5 to TRBJ1-6, with D hard to call. There are 15 residues in the CDR3. Trimming removed 4 bases from V and 4 bases from J, with 12 bases in between. Germline CDR1 and CDR2: SGHKS and YYEKEE (reference sequence). CDR3 DNA: TGTGCCAGCAGCCCGCGGCAGGCTTATAATTCACCCCTCCACTTT. This codes for CASSPRQAYNSPLHF.

This clonotype was seen a few times. The chain combines TRBV5-1 with TRBJ2-1, with 9 bases that match TRBD2. This CDR3 has 14 amino acids. Trimming at V came to 6 bases and at J to 10 bases, leaving 11 bases not matched to a gene. Germline V gene sequence: CDR1 SGHRS, CDR2 YFSETQ. The CDR3 DNA reads as TGCGCCAGCACCTCACAGGGACTAGCTAGGGAGCAGTTCTTC. Translation: CASTSQGLAREQFF.

This clonotype was counted at least ten times. This chain links TRBV20-1 with TRBJ2-1, with D hard to call. This CDR3 region has 14 residues. Trimming removed 3 bases from V and 0 bases from J, with 9 bases in between. The germline CDR1 and CDR2 sequences are DFQATT and SNEGSKA (reference sequence). In nucleotides, the CDR3 is TGCAGTGCTAGGACGCCCAGCTCCTACAATGAGCAGTTCTTC. It specifies CSARTPSSYNEQFF.

The genes are TRBV2 and TRBJ1-2; the D gene is possibly TRBD1 (5 bases). V lost 5 bases to trimming and J lost 8 bases, with 18 bases between them. Germline lookup yields CDR1 SNHLY and CDR2 FYNNEI. The CDR3 is made up of 14 amino acids. The CDR3 nucleotides read TGTGCCAGCAGTCTCACCTGGGGGGAAAAGGGCTACACCTTC. Translated, it gives CASSLTWGEKGYTF.

The CDR3 spells CASSANSYYGYTF. In nucleotides, the CDR3 is TGTGCCAGCAGTGCAAACAGTTACTATGGCTACACCTTC. The rearrangement joins TRBV28 to TRBJ1-2; no definite D call. This CDR3 spans 13 amino acids. The V end was cut by 5 bases, the J end by 3 bases, with 10 bases between. Germline CDR1 reads MDHEN; CDR2 reads SYDVKM.

With respect to this clonotype: One base away lies a much larger clone, so this may be a sequencing read error. The chain combines TRBV5-1 with TRBJ2-1; 7 bases are a match to TRBD1. Germline-derived CDR1 and CDR2 are SGHRS and YFSETQ. Germline trimming cut 7 bases from V and 7 bases from J; bases unmatched to any gene: 14. The length of the CDR3 is 15 residues. The CDR3 region has the DNA TGCGCCAGCGGCCCCTCGACAGGGTCAAGAAATGAGCAGTTCTTC. Amino acid sequence: CASGPSTGSRNEQFF.

In DNA form, the CDR3 reads TGTGCCAGCTCACCAGGACTAGCGGGCAATTACGAGCAGTACTTC. Translation: CASSPGLAGNYEQYF. J is TRBJ2-7 and V is TRBV18, with 11 bases matching TRBD2. This CDR3 has 15 residues. Germline loops: CDR1 KGHSH, CDR2 LQKENI. V trimming: 2 bases; J trimming: 4 bases; junction bases outside the gene matches: 4. The variable domain in full, completed from reference TRBV18 and TRBJ2-7, reads NAGVMQNPRHLVRRRGQEARLRCSPMKGHSHVYWYRQLPEEGLKFMVYLQKENIIDESGMPKERFSAEFPKEGPSILRIQQVVRGDSAAYFCASSPGLAGNYEQYFGPGTRLTVT.

The rearrangement uses TRBV4-2 and TRBJ2-2, with D perhaps assigned TRBD1 or TRBD2 (6 bases each). The CDR3 contains 15 residues. V was cut by 4 bases and J by 3 bases, with 12 bases left in between. Germline CDR1 LGHNA, CDR2 YNFKEQ. The CDR3 coding sequence is TGTGCCAGCAGCCCAAGAGGGGGGTACACCGGGGAGCTGTTTTTT. Protein sequence: CASSPRGGYTGELFF.

This clonotype turned up a few times. The chain combines TRBV18 with TRBJ1-1; 7 positions agree with TRBD1. Germline V gene sequence: CDR1 KGHSH, CDR2 LQKENI. Trimming removed 3 bases from V and 1 base from J; junction bases left unmatched: 5. CDR3 length: 15 residues. In DNA, the CDR3 is TGTGCCAGCTCACCCTCAGGGACAGAGAACACTGAAGCTTTCTTT. It yields the protein CASSPSGTENTEAFF.

This clonotype was counted a few times. V is TRBV19 and J is TRBJ1-3, with D perhaps matching TRBD1 (5 bases). The V end lost 9 bases, the J end lost 4 bases, and 22 bases lay between the germline ends. From germline, CDR1 is LNHDA and CDR2 SQIVND (reference sequence). CDR3 length equals 16 residues. The CDR3 bases are TGTGCCAGCCTTCAATCTCGGGACGGCGGAGGAAACACCATATATTTT. The encoded protein is CASLQSRDGGGNTIYF.

A word on this clonotype: This may be a read error, as it is one base from a much larger clone. V usage is TRBV12-3 or TRBV12-4 and J usage is TRBJ2-5; 10 bases match TRBD1. This CDR3 is built from 15 residues. The CDR3 DNA is TGTGCCGGCAGTCCTAGACAGGGGGCTTGGGAGACCCAGTACTTC. This translates into CAGSPRQGAWETQYF.

This clonotype has just a few counts. This chain uses TRBV5-6 with TRBJ2-5; weak D call: TRBD2 (5 bases). The CDR3 totals 12 residues. Trimming cost V 5 bases and J 5 bases, with 10 bases left between them. Germline V CDR1 and CDR2: SGHDT, YYEEEE. The CDR3 DNA follows: TGTGCCAGCAGATACTCGGGGGAGACCCAGTACTTC. Translated, it gives CASRYSGETQYF.

This chain links TRBV5-1 with TRBJ2-2; possibly TRBD2 for D (6 bases). Germline V gene lookup returns CDR1 SGHRS and CDR2 YFSETQ. This CDR3 contains 14 residues. V was shortened by 0 bases and J by 6 bases, with 9 bases between the two germline ends. The CDR3 region is CASSLDTGAGELFF. CDR3 nucleotide sequence: TGCGCCAGCAGCTTGGATACGGGGGCCGGGGAGCTGTTTTTT.

The rearrangement uses TRBV2 and TRBJ1-4; D unresolved. Germline V lookup: CDR1 SNHLY, CDR2 FYNNEI. The CDR3 covers 15 residues. With 6 bases removed from V and 4 bases from J, the gap between germline ends came to 15 bases. The CDR3 region has the DNA TGTGCCAGCAGCCCAAGGGTCGGTTTTAATGAAAAACTGTTTTTT. As protein: CASSPRVGFNEKLFF.

This clonotype was picked up a small number of times. The chain recombines TRBV6-1 with TRBJ2-1; 8 nucleotides line up with TRBD1. The V gene end was trimmed by 7 bases and the J gene end by 4 bases; junction bases not matched to a gene: 9. The V gene's germline CDR1 is MNHNS and CDR2 SASEGT. The CDR3 covers 15 residues. Here the CDR3 DNA reads TGTGCCAGCACTCCCGCGACAGGGGCTTACAATGAGCAGTTCTTC. Protein: CASTPATGAYNEQFF.

The J gene is TRBJ2-7, the V gene TRBV11-1, with 7 bases matching TRBD2. The trim removed 5 bases at V and 3 bases at J, leaving 10 bases unmatched. Germline assignment: CDR1 SGHAT and CDR2 FQDESV (reference sequence). The CDR3 extends over 15 amino acids. In nucleotides, the CDR3 is TGTGCCAGCAGCCATCCCGCGGCTAGCGGCTACGAGCAGTACTTC. Amino acid sequence: CASSHPAASGYEQYF.

This chain connects TRBV3-1 to TRBJ2-2; D remains unclear. Germline V gene lookup returns CDR1 LGHDT and CDR2 YNNKEL (reference sequence). The CDR3 consists of 15 residues. Trimming took 8 bases from V and 0 from J, leaving 13 bases between them. In DNA form, the CDR3 reads TGTGCCAGCTGCCGAGCTGGTACGAACACCGGGGAGCTGTTTTTT. This gives the protein CASCRAGTNTGELFF. Filled out from reference TRBV3-1 and TRBJ2-2, the complete variable domain reads DTAVSQTPKYLVTQMGNDKSIKCEQNLGHDTMYWYKQDSKKFLKIMFSYNNKELIINETVPNRFSPKSPDKAHLNLHINSLELGDSAVYFCASCRAGTNTGELFFGEGSRLTVL.

Comments on this clonotype: This clone may be a read error of a much larger clone one base away. This chain joins TRBV12-3 or TRBV12-4 and TRBJ2-1, with D perhaps TRBD2 (6 bases). The CDR3 totals 15 residues. The ends were cut back, 6 bases at V and 6 bases at J, with 18 bases in the middle. The CDR3, as DNA: TGTGCCAGCAGGTTCGGGATTAGCGGAACCAATGAGCAGTTCTTC. Its translation: CASRFGISGTNEQFF.

Concerning this clonotype: This may stem from a read error, because a much larger clone lies one nucleotide away. The rearrangement joins TRBV7-3 to TRBJ2-1, with 8 bases fitting TRBD1. The CDR3 runs to 16 residues. V lost 5 bases to trimming and J lost 0 bases; unmatched junction nucleotides: 6. The germline CDR1 and CDR2 sequences are SGHTA and FQGTGA. DNA for the CDR3: TGTGCCAGCAGCCTAGACACAGGGGGCTCCTACAATGAGCAGTTCTTC. Protein: CASSLDTGGSYNEQFF.

The gene calls are TRBV11-2 and TRBJ2-1, with 8 bases fitting TRBD2. Losses at the gene ends were 7 bases for V and 3 bases for J; bases not matched to a gene: 8. Germline assignment: CDR1 SGHAT and CDR2 FQNNGV. The CDR3 has 15 amino acids. CDR3 in DNA: TGTGCCAGCAAGGGGTACGGGAGGGGCTACAATGAGCAGTTCTTC. This translates into CASKGYGRGYNEQFF.

This clonotype occurred a few times. The rearrangement joins TRBV5-1 to TRBJ2-2; possibly TRBD2 for D (5 bases). The germline CDR1 and CDR2 sequences are SGHRS and YFSETQ. V was clipped by 0 bases and J by 0 bases, with 15 bases between them. The length of the CDR3 is 18 residues. The CDR3 DNA is TGCGCCAGCAGCTTGGGTCAACCGAGCGGAACGAACACCGGGGAGCTGTTTTTT. This codes for CASSLGQPSGTNTGELFF.

This clonotype was observed a few times. V is TRBV6-2 or TRBV6-3 and J is TRBJ2-2; 11 positions match TRBD2. The germline V gene has CDR1 MNHEY and CDR2 SVGEGT. This CDR3 region has 17 residues. The V segment lost 6 bases and the J segment 3 bases; nucleotides outside the gene matches: 9. The CDR3 region is CASRPFSGRGYTGELFF. In DNA form, the CDR3 reads TGTGCCAGCAGACCCTTTAGCGGGAGGGGATACACCGGGGAGCTGTTTTTT.

This clonotype was seen ten or more times. The rearrangement links TRBV12-3 or TRBV12-4 to TRBJ2-7, with 11 bases fitting TRBD2. Germline trimming cut 6 bases from V and 3 bases from J; bases unmatched to any gene: 7. The CDR3 is 15 amino acids. CDR3 nucleotide sequence: TGTGCCAGCAGCACAACTAGCGGGAGATTCTACGAGCAGTACTTC. Its protein is CASSTTSGRFYEQYF.

This clonotype showed up many times. This chain connects TRBV20-1 to TRBJ2-3, with D possibly TRBD1 on 6 matching bases. Germline CDR1 and CDR2: DFQATT and SNEGSKA (reference sequence). CDR3 length: 18 amino acids. Deletions cut 6 bases from V and 4 bases from J, with 29 bases between. CDR3 nucleotides: TGCAGTGCCCGACCCCCAGGGGCTACTTTCGGGATTTCAGATACGCAGTATTTT. Translation: CSARPPGATFGISDTQYF.

Ten or more counts support this clonotype. The CDR3 sequence is CASSLTGREQFF. Written as DNA, the CDR3 is TGTGCCAGCAGCTTGACAGGACGTGAGCAGTTCTTC. The chain links TRBV7-3 to TRBJ2-1; D is possibly TRBD1 (6 bases). Germline V gives CDR1 SGHTA, CDR2 FQGTGA. The V end lost 3 bases, the J end lost 9 bases, and 9 bases lay between the germline ends. The CDR3 consists of 12 residues.

This clonotype was counted only a few times. The chain combines TRBV28 with TRBJ2-7, with 8 nucleotides matching TRBD1. Germline values: CDR1 MDHEN, CDR2 SYDVKM. V lost 4 bases to trimming and J lost 4 bases; unmatched junction nucleotides: 9. This CDR3 has 15 residues. The CDR3 nucleotides are TGTGCCAGCAGTTCCGTCGACAGGGGCCTATACGAGCAGTACTTC. Translation: CASSSVDRGLYEQYF.

This chain connects TRBV12-3 or TRBV12-4 to TRBJ2-7, with 13 bases lining up with TRBD2. This CDR3 spans 14 amino acids. The V segment lost 8 bases and the J segment 3 bases; nucleotides outside the gene matches: 4. CDR3: CASGLAGVDYEQYF. The CDR3 DNA is TGTGCCAGCGGACTAGCGGGAGTAGACTACGAGCAGTACTTC.

J is TRBJ2-5 and V is TRBV28; 7 bases map to TRBD1. Germline values: CDR1 MDHEN, CDR2 SYDVKM. The V segment lost 5 bases and the J segment 5 bases; nucleotides outside the gene matches: 11. The CDR3 is made up of 15 amino acids. The CDR3 DNA reads as TGTGCCAGCAGTCAGAGACAGGGCTTGATTGAGACCCAGTACTTC. Translating it yields CASSQRQGLIETQYF.

This clonotype appeared many times. J is TRBJ2-5 and V is TRBV7-2; 7 positions match TRBD1. The V gene end was trimmed by 5 bases and the J gene end by 5 bases; junction bases not matched to a gene: 8. The CDR3 contains 14 residues. CDR1 is SGHTA, CDR2 FQGNSA, per germline. Here the CDR3 reads CASSGRGGPETQYF. CDR3 nucleotide sequence: TGTGCCAGCAGCGGCAGAGGGGGCCCCGAGACCCAGTACTTC.

This clonotype was detected many times. The chain combines TRBV12-3 or TRBV12-4 with TRBJ2-1; D is perhaps TRBD1 (6 bases). Between the trimmed V and J ends, which lost 6 bases and 7 bases, there was a span of 13 bases. This CDR3 spans 13 amino acids. In nucleotides, the CDR3 is TGTGCCAGCAGAGAACAGGGAAATAATGAGCAGTTCTTC. Protein: CASREQGNNEQFF.